This entry describes one T cell receptor (beta chain). This clone was counted only a few times. What this receptor recognizes is not known. Base quality data are lacking; no much larger clone is found one base away. Libraries were constructed by the immunoSEQ multiplex PCR assay. The multiplex PCR relied on a mix of 60 forward primers for TCR Vbeta segments and 13 reverse primers for TCR Jbeta segments. The CDR3 region of rearranged TCR beta genes was amplified from genomic DNA by a multiplex PCR assay. The amplified TCR beta libraries were sequenced on the Illumina HiSeq System as 87-base-pair reads. For the original study's pipeline: A later analysis tallied 70 million to 100 million unique TCR beta chains across the approximately 670 repertoires, and approximately 11 million of those chains were shared by two or more donors. Raw reads were error-corrected and collapsed into unique sequences by a nearest-neighbor algorithm in which closely related sequences were merged to remove PCR and sequencing errors. To assign V, D and J gene segments, CDR3 sequences were aligned to IMGT reference sequences. For a sequence to be retained, at least a six-nucleotide match to both a V gene segment and a J gene segment was required. Rearrangements were classified as productive when the CDR3 lacked stop codons and remained in frame with V and J, and all other rearrangements were classified as non-productive. Following IMGT convention, CDR3 was defined as the stretch from the second conserved V-encoded cysteine to the conserved J-encoded phenylalanine. In an earlier analysis of more than 550 of the donors, sequences lacking an unambiguous match to a single V gene segment were excluded. An earlier analysis of fewer than 650 of the donors classified V segments as functional when productive rearrangements were above 56.7% and as segregating when the standard deviation between donors was above 5%. A statistical classification framework was built to diagnose cytomegalovirus status from the catalog of TCR beta chain sequences. A later analysis assigned V and J genes by comparing TCR nucleotide sequences with IMGT/GENE-DB human TR gene sequences. In a later analysis, CDR3 sequences and most-parsimonious VDJ recombination scenarios were assigned using the TCRdist pipeline. In a later analysis, each TCR beta chain was defined by its CDR3 amino acid sequence together with its V-gene family, and reads without a unique V-gene family were excluded. To address suspected cross-contamination and a sequencing artifact, a later analysis removed 592 highly shared, low-generation-probability nucleotide sequences. For each public chain, a later analysis derived a clonal expansion index from normalized ranks of inferred template counts within each repertoire. A later analysis computed generation probabilities with a VDJ recombination model fitted to out-of-frame rearrangements, and checked the results against IGoR. A later analysis scored TCR-TCR, TCR-HLA and TCR-CMV co-occurrence with hypergeometric tests, applying a repertoire-size bias correction to TCR pairs. False discovery rates were estimated in a later analysis by permuting HLA or CMV assignments 20 times. A later analysis grouped co-occurring TCRs with DBSCAN, adding TCRdist sequence similarity when clustering within HLA-allele-positive subsets. For co-occurrence clustering, repertoires with fewer than 30,000 or more than 120,000 public chains were excluded, along with 4 to 6 repertoires with anomalous nucleotide sharing. Imported from immuneACCESS, the table was reduced by TCRdb to in-frame sequences with V and J called. These copies leave out some clones; in studies compared against another copy, an unresolved V gene accounts for under half, and the cause of the remainder is not known. That table furnishes V, J and clone size, whereas the DNA furnished D and trimming. A total of about 130,000 clones appear in this sample, 81% of them only once. The top ten clonotypes cover 5.5% to 7% of the sample.

The entry originates in a study of cytomegalovirus exposure and HLA in healthy donors (dated by TCRdb to the late 2010s). Broadly, across the study: An earlier analysis of some 500 of the donors reported 250 to 300 Gb of sequence data and 120 million or so unique TCR beta sequences from about 180 million T cells. The study aimed to test whether cataloging public T cell receptors could reveal signatures of past pathogen exposure. An early release covering around 630 HLA-typed donors comprised approximately 290 gigabases of sequencing data and roughly 85 million unique TCR sequences. High-throughput TCR immunosequencing, statistical association of individual TCRs with disease status, and machine learning were combined to predict cytomegalovirus infection status. On average, 235,054 unique TCR beta nucleotide sequences were sequenced per donor among 398 genotyped donors of the cohort, with roughly 19% of those sequences being non-productive. Typing coverage varied by locus: roughly 629-630 donors for A, B, C, DRB1 and DQB1; more than 500 for DQA1; over 600 for DPA1; approximately 450 for DPB1. A later genetic analysis took genome-wide SNP genotypes for about three fifths of the 666 donors and used that subset as a discovery cohort. Alongside the repertoire data, information on donor age, sex, ethnicity and CMV serostatus was compiled. Roughly five DR-DQ haplotypes were treated as single units for association and clustering because of strong linkage in the cohort. HLA typing covered class I and class II loci at four-digit resolution. An earlier analysis of approximately 630 of the donors applied high-throughput TCR beta sequencing to assess whether each TCR beta V gene segment acted as functional or pseudogenic. The genetic ancestry cluster associated with self-reported Caucasian donors included 65% to 90% of the approximately 430 genotyped donors. Rather than drawing on any new phenotypic data, the later analysis identified candidate immune exposures from TCR beta sequences and the way those sequences occurred across donors. A later analysis re-analyzed previously published TCR beta repertoires from roughly 600 donors and added high-resolution HLA genotyping to study TCR occurrence patterns. A separate validation cohort of 90 to 150 different subjects was used in addition to the roughly 620-subject first cohort. Every discovery cohort repertoire had been produced on one sequencing platform. The study used immunosequencing to profile the T cell repertoires of about 670 subjects and linked those repertoires to cytomegalovirus serostatus.

Findings and caveats that apply to the study as a whole: An association between a missense DCLRE1C variant and V-gene and J-gene trimming of TCR beta chains was found in a later genetic analysis and replicated in an independent cohort. The presence/absence analyses assumed that sequencing depth was roughly uniform across donors, and that assumption may not be true. Linkage disequilibrium might explain the correlated functional status among segregating V segments, but an unknown experimental factor could not be excluded. For the cohort, immune exposure information was limited to CMV serostatus. In the study, around 150 TCR beta chains were listed as associated with cytomegalovirus. An earlier analysis of approximately 600 of the donors showed that most TCR beta V segments appeared in productive rearrangements either about 90% or about 30% of the time, which broadly matched IMGT annotations. Most TCR sequences were observed very rarely across donors, whereas some public TCRs were present in many individuals. A few of the identified cytomegalovirus-associated TCR beta chains were confirmed in vitro to be specific for cytomegalovirus antigens. Compared with the roughly 670-donor mean, donors in an Asian-associated ancestry cluster had fewer N-insertions in productive TCRs, according to a later genetic analysis. The earlier analysis of almost 600 of the donors excluded about 16 rarely observed V segments, including chromosome 9 orphons, because counts were too low. Only TCR beta chains were sequenced in this cohort, and the absence of alpha or paired-chain data limited detectable features. In a later analysis, HLA-associated TCR beta chains were found to be more clonally expanded and to have lower generation probabilities than equally common non-associated chains. A further reported finding was that TCR beta sequences accurately predicted the HLA-A and HLA-B alleles for most subjects in the first cohort. The sequencing pipeline was judged likely to have produced a cluster of highly shared sequence variants as a technical artifact. Because some donors lacked HLA typing at each locus, the association tests relied only on the typed subset. Strong co-occurrence of HLA alleles, especially DR and DQ, made assigning TCR associations to individual alleles difficult. Some IMGT-functional V segments, including TRBV6-2 and TRBV6-3, could not be distinguished by the 87-base-pair reads and were therefore excluded. The classifier was reported to diagnose cytomegalovirus status with high specificity and sensitivity in both the original cohort and the validation cohort. It was suggested by the authors that the approach could potentially be generalized to other disease states and immunological phenotypes. A later analysis found that most CMV-associated TCR beta chains appeared HLA-restricted, with HLA associations seemingly driven largely by CMV exposure. At a false discovery rate of 0.05, a later analysis linked 16,000 or so TCR beta sequences to specific HLA alleles. A later analysis reported that several top co-occurrence clusters appeared linked to parvovirus B19, influenza, CMV and Epstein-Barr virus. A later analysis found that TCR association rates varied across HLA loci, with DRB1 alleles showing the most associated TCRs and HLA-C alleles the fewest.

The CDR3 spans 13 residues, from the cysteine through the phenylalanine. The only DNA kept is the CDR3, 39 bases in frame from the first base. The germline V gene specifies SGHDT as CDR1 and YYEEEE as CDR2. In total, 600 or so healthy bone marrow donors made up the cohort. All cohort members were sampled while nominally healthy, although unrecorded immune exposures were likely present. The donor tested CMV seropositive and was one of the 289 seropositive cohort members. A peripheral blood sample was provided by each donor, and peripheral blood mononuclear cells were used for TCR beta sequencing. Genomic DNA extraction from the blood cell samples was performed with the Qiagen DNeasy Blood Extraction Kit.

This clonotype was sampled from a middle-aged woman in good health and CMV-seropositive. Recombination connected TRBV5-6 to TRBJ2-5; TRBD2 is a weak D gene call, 6 bases matching. The tail of the sequence fits TRBJ2-7 better, so the J call may be wrong. Sample: PBMCs. The CDR3: CASSLVGGGEQYF. The DNA is TGTGCCAGCAGCTTGGTCGGGGGAGGCGAGCAGTACTTC.